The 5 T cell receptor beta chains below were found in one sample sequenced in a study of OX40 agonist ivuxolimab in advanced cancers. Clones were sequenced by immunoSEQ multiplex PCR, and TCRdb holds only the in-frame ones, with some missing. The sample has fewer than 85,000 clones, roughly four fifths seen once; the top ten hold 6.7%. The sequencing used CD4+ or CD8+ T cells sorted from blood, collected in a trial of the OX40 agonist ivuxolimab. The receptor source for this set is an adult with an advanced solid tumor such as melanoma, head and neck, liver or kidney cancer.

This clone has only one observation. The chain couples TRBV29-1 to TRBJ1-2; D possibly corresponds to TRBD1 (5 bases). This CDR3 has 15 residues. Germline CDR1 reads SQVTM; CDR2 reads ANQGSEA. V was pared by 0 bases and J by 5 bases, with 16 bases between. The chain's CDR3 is CSVEDREGGEYGYTF. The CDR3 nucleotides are TGCAGCGTTGAAGATCGGGAGGGAGGGGAGTATGGCTACACCTTC.

As DNA, the CDR3 is TGTGCCAGCAGCTTAGTCAGATCCTACGAGCAGTACTTC. Its translation is CASSLVRSYEQYF. J is TRBJ2-5 and V is TRBV13; D is ambiguous. The end of the DNA is better explained by TRBJ2-7, so the J call may be wrong. The CDR3 extends over 13 amino acids. The germline V gene has CDR1 PRHDT and CDR2 FYEKMQ (reference sequence).

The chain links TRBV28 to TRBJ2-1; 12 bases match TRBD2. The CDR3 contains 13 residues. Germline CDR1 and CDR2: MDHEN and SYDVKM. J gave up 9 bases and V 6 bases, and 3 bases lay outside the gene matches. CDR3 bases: TGTGCCAGCAGCCTAGCGGGAGGGGTTGAGCAGTTCTTC. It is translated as CASSLAGGVEQFF.

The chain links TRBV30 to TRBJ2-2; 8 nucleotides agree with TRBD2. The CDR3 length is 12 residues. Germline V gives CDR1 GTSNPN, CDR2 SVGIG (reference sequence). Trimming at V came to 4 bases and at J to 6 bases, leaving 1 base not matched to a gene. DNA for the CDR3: TGTGCCTGGATGGGACTAGCCGGGGAGCTGTTTTTT. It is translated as CAWMGLAGELFF.

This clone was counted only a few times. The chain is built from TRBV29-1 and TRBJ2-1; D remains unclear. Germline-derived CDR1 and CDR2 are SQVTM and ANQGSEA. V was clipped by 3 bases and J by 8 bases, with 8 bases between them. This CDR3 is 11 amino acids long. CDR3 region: CSVDRFDEQFF. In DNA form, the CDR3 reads TGCAGCGTTGACAGGTTCGATGAGCAGTTCTTC.